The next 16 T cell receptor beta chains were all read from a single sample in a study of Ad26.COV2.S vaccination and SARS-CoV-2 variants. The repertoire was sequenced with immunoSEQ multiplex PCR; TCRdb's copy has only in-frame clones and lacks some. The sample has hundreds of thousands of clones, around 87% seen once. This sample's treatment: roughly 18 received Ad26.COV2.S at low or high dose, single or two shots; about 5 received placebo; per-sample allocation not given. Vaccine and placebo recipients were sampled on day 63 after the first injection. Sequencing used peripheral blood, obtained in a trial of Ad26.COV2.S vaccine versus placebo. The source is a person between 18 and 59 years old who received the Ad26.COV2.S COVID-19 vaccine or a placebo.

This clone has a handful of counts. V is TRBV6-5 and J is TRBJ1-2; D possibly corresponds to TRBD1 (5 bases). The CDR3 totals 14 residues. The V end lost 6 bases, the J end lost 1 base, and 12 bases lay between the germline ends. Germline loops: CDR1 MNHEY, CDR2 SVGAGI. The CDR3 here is CASSFSRVNYGYTF. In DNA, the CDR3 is TGTGCCAGCAGCTTTAGCAGGGTTAACTATGGCTACACCTTC.

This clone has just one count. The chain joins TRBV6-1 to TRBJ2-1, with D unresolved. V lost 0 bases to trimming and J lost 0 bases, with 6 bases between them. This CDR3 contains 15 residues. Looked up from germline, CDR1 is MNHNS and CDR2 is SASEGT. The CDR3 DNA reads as TGTGCCAGCAGTGAAGCCTGGGGCTCCTACAATGAGCAGTTCTTC. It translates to CASSEAWGSYNEQFF.

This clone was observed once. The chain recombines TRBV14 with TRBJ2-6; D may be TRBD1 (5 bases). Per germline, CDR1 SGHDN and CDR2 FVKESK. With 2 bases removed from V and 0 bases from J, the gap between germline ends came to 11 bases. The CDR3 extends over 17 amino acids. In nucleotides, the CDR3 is TGTGCCAGCAGCCAAATCAGGACACCCTCTGGGGCCAACGTCCTGACTTTC. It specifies CASSQIRTPSGANVLTF.

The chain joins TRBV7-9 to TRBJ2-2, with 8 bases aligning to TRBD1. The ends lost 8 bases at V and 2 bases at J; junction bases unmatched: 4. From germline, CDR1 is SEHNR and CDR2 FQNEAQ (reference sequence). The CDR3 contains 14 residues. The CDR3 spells CASPGQANTGELFF. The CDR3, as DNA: TGTGCCAGCCCGGGACAGGCTAACACCGGGGAGCTGTTTTTT.

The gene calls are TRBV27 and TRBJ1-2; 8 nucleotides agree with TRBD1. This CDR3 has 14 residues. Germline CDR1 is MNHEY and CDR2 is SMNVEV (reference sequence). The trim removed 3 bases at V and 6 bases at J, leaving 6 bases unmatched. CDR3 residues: CASSFNRGEDGYTF. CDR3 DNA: TGTGCCAGCAGTTTTAACAGGGGGGAAGATGGCTACACCTTC.

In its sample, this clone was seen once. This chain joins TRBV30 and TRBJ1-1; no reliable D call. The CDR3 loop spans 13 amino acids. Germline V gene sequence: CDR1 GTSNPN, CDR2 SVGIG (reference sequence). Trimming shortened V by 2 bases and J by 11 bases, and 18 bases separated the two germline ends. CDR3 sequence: CAWSRATLAEAFF. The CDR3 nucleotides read TGTGCCTGGAGTAGGGCGACCCTAGCCGAGGCTTTCTTT.

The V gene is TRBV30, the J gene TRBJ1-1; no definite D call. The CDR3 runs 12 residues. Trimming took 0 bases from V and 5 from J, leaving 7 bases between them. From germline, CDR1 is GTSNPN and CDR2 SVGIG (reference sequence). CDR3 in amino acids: CAWSVGKTEAFF. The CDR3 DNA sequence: TGTGCCTGGAGTGTGGGAAAGACTGAAGCTTTCTTT.

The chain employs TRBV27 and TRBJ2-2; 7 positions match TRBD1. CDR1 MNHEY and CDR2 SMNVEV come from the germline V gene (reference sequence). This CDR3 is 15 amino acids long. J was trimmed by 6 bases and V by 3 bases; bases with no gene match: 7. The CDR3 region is CASSFTGAGSGELFF. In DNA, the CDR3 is TGTGCCAGCAGTTTCACAGGGGCAGGTTCCGGGGAGCTGTTTTTT.

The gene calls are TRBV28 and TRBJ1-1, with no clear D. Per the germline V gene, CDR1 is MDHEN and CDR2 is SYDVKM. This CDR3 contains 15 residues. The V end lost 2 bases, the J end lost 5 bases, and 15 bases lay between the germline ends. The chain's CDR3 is CASSLLVGVGTEAFF. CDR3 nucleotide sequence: TGTGCCAGCAGTTTACTGGTTGGGGTTGGAACTGAAGCTTTCTTT.

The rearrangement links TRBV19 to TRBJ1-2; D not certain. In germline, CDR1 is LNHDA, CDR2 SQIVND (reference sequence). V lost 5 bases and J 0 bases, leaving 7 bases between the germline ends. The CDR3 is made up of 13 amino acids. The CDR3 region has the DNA TGTGCCAGTAGTTTCGGGACTAACTATGGCTACACCTTC. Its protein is CASSFGTNYGYTF.

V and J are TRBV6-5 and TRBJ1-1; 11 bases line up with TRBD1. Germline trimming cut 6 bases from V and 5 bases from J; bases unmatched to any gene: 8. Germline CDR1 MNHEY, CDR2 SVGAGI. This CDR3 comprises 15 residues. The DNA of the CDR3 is TGTGCCAGCAGGTCCGGGACAGGGGGACAGACTGAAGCTTTCTTT. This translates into CASRSGTGGQTEAFF.

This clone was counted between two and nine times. The CDR3 sequence is CASSEPTRQGSEQYF. The CDR3 DNA sequence: TGTGCCAGCAGTGAACCGACCCGACAGGGAAGCGAGCAGTACTTC. The J gene is TRBJ2-7, the V gene TRBV6-1; 7 nucleotides match TRBD1. This CDR3 is 15 amino acids long. The junction had 10 bases not matched to a gene; V was cut back by 2 bases and J by 6 bases. Germline V gives CDR1 MNHNS, CDR2 SASEGT.

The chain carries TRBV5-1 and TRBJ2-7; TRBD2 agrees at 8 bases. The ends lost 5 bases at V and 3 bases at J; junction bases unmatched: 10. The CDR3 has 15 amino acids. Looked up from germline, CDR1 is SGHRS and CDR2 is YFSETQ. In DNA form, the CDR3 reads TGCGCCAGCAGGGCGGGACTAGGGATAATCTACGAGCAGTACTTC. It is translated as CASRAGLGIIYEQYF. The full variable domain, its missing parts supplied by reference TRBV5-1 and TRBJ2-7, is KAGVTQTPRYLIKTRGQQVTLSCSPISGHRSVSWYQQTPGQGLQFLFEYFSETQRNKGNFPGRFSGRQFSNSRSEMNVSTLELGDSALYLCASRAGLGIIYEQYFGPGTRLTVT.

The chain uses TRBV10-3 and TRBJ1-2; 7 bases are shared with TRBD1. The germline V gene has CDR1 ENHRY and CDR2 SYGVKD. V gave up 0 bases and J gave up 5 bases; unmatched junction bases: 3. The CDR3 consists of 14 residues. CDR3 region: CAISESPGQYGYTF. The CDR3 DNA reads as TGTGCCATCAGTGAGTCTCCGGGACAGTATGGCTACACCTTC.

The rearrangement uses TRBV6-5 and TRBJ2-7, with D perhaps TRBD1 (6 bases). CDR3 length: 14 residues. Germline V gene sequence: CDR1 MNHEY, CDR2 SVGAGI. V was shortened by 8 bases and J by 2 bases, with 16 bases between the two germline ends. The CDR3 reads CASAWGRGPYEQYF. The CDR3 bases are TGTGCCAGCGCCTGGGGGCGCGGTCCCTACGAGCAGTACTTC.

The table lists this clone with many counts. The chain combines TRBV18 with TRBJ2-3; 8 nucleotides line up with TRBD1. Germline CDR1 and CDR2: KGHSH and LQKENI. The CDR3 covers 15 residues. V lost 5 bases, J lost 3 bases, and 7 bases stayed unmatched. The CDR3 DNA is TGTGCCAGCTCATACGGACAGGGTAGGACAGATACGCAGTATTTT. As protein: CASSYGQGRTDTQYF. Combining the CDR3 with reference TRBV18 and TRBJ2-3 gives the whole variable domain NAGVMQNPRHLVRRRGQEARLRCSPMKGHSHVYWYRQLPEEGLKFMVYLQKENIIDESGMPKERFSAEFPKEGPSILRIQQVVRGDSAAYFCASSYGQGRTDTQYFGPGTRLTVL.